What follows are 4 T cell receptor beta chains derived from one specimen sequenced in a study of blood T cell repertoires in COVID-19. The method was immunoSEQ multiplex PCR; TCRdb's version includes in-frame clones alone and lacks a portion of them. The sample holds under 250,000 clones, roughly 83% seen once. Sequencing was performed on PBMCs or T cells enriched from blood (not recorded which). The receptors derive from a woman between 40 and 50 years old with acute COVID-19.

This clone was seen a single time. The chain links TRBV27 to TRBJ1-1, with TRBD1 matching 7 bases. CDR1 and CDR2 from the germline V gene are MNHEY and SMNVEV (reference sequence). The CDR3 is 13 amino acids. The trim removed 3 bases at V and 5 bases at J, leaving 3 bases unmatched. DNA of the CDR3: TGTGCCAGCAGTTTCGACAGGGCGACTGAAGCTTTCTTT. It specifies CASSFDRATEAFF.

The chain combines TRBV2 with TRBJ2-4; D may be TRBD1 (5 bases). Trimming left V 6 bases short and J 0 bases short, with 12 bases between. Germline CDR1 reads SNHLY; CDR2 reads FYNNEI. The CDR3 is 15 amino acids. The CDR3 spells CASSSSGIAKNIQYF. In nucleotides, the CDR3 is TGTGCCAGCAGCTCCTCAGGGATAGCCAAAAACATTCAGTACTTC.

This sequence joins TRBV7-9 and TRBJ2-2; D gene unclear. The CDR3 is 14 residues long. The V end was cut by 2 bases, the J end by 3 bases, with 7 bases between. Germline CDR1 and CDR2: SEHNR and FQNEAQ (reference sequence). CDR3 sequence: CASSLRTDTGELFF. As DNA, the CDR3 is TGTGCCAGCAGCTTACGCACAGACACCGGGGAGCTGTTTTTT.

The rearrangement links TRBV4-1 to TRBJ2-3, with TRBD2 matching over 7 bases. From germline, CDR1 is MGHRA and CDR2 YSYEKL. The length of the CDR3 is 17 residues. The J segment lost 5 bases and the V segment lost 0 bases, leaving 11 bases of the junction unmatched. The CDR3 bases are TGCGCCAGCAGCCAAGATGGGTCTAGCGGACCGCGAGATACGCAGTATTTT. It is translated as CASSQDGSSGPRDTQYF.